A selection of T cell receptor beta chains follows, all from one sample in a study of blood T cell repertoires in COVID-19. The assay was immunoSEQ multiplex PCR, and TCRdb's table has in-frame clones only and misses some. The sample lists about 170,000 clones, more than 80% seen once, with more than 10% in the top ten. What was sequenced was PBMCs or T cells enriched from blood (not recorded which). These receptors were obtained from a man between 50 and 59 years old who had recovered from COVID-19. Both conserved end residues are part of each CDR3. The D gene is left open where the match is weak. Clone size is stated in some rows and not others, as once, few, many or a class when expanded.

V,J,D,size,length,DNA,CDR3
TRBV4-3,TRBJ2-1,-,-,17,TGCGCCAGCAGCCAAGGACCCGGGAGTATCTCCTACAATGAGCAGTTCTTC,CASSQGPGSISYNEQFF
TRBV7-2,TRBJ1-3,-,-,16,TGTGCCAGCAGCGTCGACAGCGGGTTCTCTGGAAACACCATATATTTT,CASSVDSGFSGNTIYF
TRBV7-2,TRBJ1-2,-,-,14,TGTGCCAGCAGCTTAGCTCCAGGGTTGGGTGGCTACACCTTC,CASSLAPGLGGYTF
TRBV19,TRBJ1-5,-,-,15,TGTGCCAGTAGTCCTAGTGGGGGGAGCAATCAGCCCCAGCATTTT,CASSPSGGSNQPQHF
TRBV5-5,TRBJ1-5,-,-,16,TGTGCCAGCAGCTTAGTTCCAGGGGAAATGGGTCAGCCCCAGCATTTT,CASSLVPGEMGQPQHF
TRBV6-1,TRBJ1-6,-,-,15,TGTGCCAGCAGTGAAGGGGGCAGCTTCAATTCACCCCTCCACTTT,CASSEGGSFNSPLHF
TRBV18,TRBJ1-6,-,-,14,TGTGCCAGCTCACCGGCCGTTGATAATTCACCCCTCCACTTT,CASSPAVDNSPLHF
TRBV11-2,TRBJ2-3,-,-,17,TGTGCCAGCAGCTTATCATCTAGCTCCTCCGTCACAGATACGCAGTATTTT,CASSLSSSSSVTDTQYF
TRBV4-3,TRBJ2-7,-,-,13,TGCGCCAGCAGCCAGAAACAGGGTAACGAGCAGTACTTC,CASSQKQGNEQYF
TRBV3-1/TRBV3-2,TRBJ1-2,-,-,15,TGTGCCTCAGCAGGTCCGACAGGACCCAACTATGGCTACACCTTC,CASAGPTGPNYGYTF
TRBV19,TRBJ2-1,-,-,12,TGTGCCACCGGGACATTTTACAATGAGCAGTTCTTC,CATGTFYNEQFF
TRBV5-4,TRBJ1-1,-,few,14,TGTGCCAGCAGCTTGTTCGGGGGAGGCACTGAAGCTTTCTTT,CASSLFGGGTEAFF
TRBV2,TRBJ1-2,-,-,14,TGTGCCAGCAGTGGTCTCTCAGGGTCGGATGGCTACACCTTC,CASSGLSGSDGYTF
TRBV29-1,TRBJ2-3,-,-,13,TGCAGCGTTACAGGACAGTTCACAGATACGCAGTATTTT,CSVTGQFTDTQYF
TRBV4-3,TRBJ1-5,-,few,15,TGCGCCAGCAGCCAAGAATGGGCAGGGGATCAGCCCCAGCATTTT,CASSQEWAGDQPQHF
TRBV30,TRBJ1-2,-,once,12,TGTGCCTGGAGTTCCCCACCGGGGGGCTACACCTTC,CAWSSPPGGYTF
TRBV7-9,TRBJ1-2,-,-,14,TGTGCCAGCAGCTCCACAGGATGGTTGAATGGCTACACCTTC,CASSSTGWLNGYTF
TRBV4-1,TRBJ2-1,-,-,14,TGCGCCAGCAGCCCCAAGGGTAGCGTGAGTGAGCAGTTCTTC,CASSPKGSVSEQFF
TRBV7-9,TRBJ2-7,TRBD1,-,14,TGTGCCAGCAGCCGTAGGGACAGAACCTACGAGCAGTACTTC,CASSRRDRTYEQYF
TRBV6-1,TRBJ1-1,TRBD1,-,13,TGTGCCAGCAGTGAAGGAGGGGGCCGCCGGGGGTTCTTT,CASSEGGGRRGFF
TRBV5-4,TRBJ1-3,-,-,15,TGTGCCAGCAGCCTGACAGGCGGCTCTGGAAACACCATATATTTT,CASSLTGGSGNTIYF
TRBV3-1/TRBV3-2,TRBJ1-1,-,-,20,TGTGCCAGCAGCCACGACGAATCCGGGACTCTTGACCCCTTGAACACTGAAGCTTTCTTT,CASSHDESGTLDPLNTEAFF
TRBV6-4,TRBJ2-1,TRBD1,few,14,TGTGCCAGCAGTGACGGGACAGGGGGCAATGAGCAGTTCTTC,CASSDGTGGNEQFF
TRBV29-1,TRBJ1-2,TRBD1,-,14,TGCAGCGTTGCCCGGACCGGGACAGCGTTGGGCTACACCTTC,CSVARTGTALGYTF
TRBV12-3/TRBV12-4,TRBJ1-2,-,-,13,TGTGCCAGCAGGCCGACAGGAACGAATGGCTACACCTTC,CASRPTGTNGYTF
TRBV27,TRBJ1-4,TRBD1,-,14,TGTGCCAGCAGTTCCCGGACAGGGCCGGAAAAACTGTTTTTT,CASSSRTGPEKLFF
TRBV7-9,TRBJ2-1,-,-,12,TGTGCCAGCAGCTTCGCGGACAATGAGCAGTTCTTC,CASSFADNEQFF
TRBV3-1/TRBV3-2,TRBJ1-1,-,once,15,TGTGCCAGCAGTCCCGGACACTTCATGAACACTGAAGCTTTCTTT,CASSPGHFMNTEAFF
TRBV5-1,TRBJ2-7,TRBD1,-,14,TGCGCCAGCAGCCCAAGGACAGGGGGCGACGAGCAGTACTTC,CASSPRTGGDEQYF
TRBV5-1,TRBJ1-1,TRBD1,-,14,TGCGCCAGCAGCTCGGACAGGGCGCGGACTGAAGCTTTCTTT,CASSSDRARTEAFF
TRBV25-1,TRBJ1-5,-,-,15,TGTGCCAGCAGTGAATCATGGACGGAGGATCTGCCCCAGCATTTT,CASSESWTEDLPQHF
TRBV19,TRBJ2-1,-,-,14,TGTGCCAGTAGTATCGGTGACAGTCGAAATGAGCAGTTCTTC,CASSIGDSRNEQFF
TRBV7-8,TRBJ2-7,-,-,16,TGTGCCAGCAGCTTAGTGCGTGGTGCAGGGTCGGACGAGCAGTACTTC,CASSLVRGAGSDEQYF
TRBV5-1,TRBJ2-4,-,-,16,TGCGCCAGCAGCCCCCAGGGGTGGGGAGCCAAAAACATTCAGTACTTC,CASSPQGWGAKNIQYF
TRBV19,TRBJ1-1,TRBD1,-,15,TGTGCCAGTAGTTTTCAGGACAGGGCGAACACTGAAGCTTTCTTT,CASSFQDRANTEAFF
TRBV3-1/TRBV3-2,TRBJ1-3,-,-,17,TGTGCCAGCAGCCAAGGGTCAGGGCGTAAGACTGGAAACACCATATATTTT,CASSQGSGRKTGNTIYF
TRBV5-6,TRBJ1-4,TRBD1,once,13,TGTGCCAGCAGCTCCCCGACAGGGGAAAAACTGTTTTTT,CASSSPTGEKLFF
TRBV3-1/TRBV3-2,TRBJ2-7,-,-,15,TGTGCCAGCAGCCAAGCAGGGTCAAGCTCCTACGAGCAGTACTTC,CASSQAGSSSYEQYF
TRBV3-1/TRBV3-2,TRBJ2-3,TRBD2,-,16,TGTGCCAGCCAGACTAGCGGGGGCCCATACACAGATACGCAGTATTTT,CASQTSGGPYTDTQYF
TRBV15,TRBJ1-5,-,-,13,TGTGCCACCAGCAGCGCGAGCAATCAGCCCCAGCATTTT,CATSSASNQPQHF
TRBV23-1,TRBJ1-1,TRBD1,-,16,TGCGCCAGCCACCATAAAGGGACAGGGCTGAACACTGAAGCTTTCTTT,CASHHKGTGLNTEAFF